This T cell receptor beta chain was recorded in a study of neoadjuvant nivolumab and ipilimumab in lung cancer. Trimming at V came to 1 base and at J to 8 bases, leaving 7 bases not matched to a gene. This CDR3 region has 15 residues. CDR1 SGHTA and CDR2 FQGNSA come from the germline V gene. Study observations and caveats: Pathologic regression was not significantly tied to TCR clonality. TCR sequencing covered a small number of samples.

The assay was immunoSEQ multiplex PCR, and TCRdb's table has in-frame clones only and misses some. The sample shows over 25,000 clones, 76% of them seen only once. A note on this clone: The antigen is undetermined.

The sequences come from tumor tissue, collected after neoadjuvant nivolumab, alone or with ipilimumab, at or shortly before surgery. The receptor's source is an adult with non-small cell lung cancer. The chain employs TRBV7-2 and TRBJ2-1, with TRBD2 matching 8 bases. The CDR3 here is CASSLEGGGKYEQFF. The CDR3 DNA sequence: TGTGCCAGCAGCTTAGAGGGCGGGGGGAAATATGAGCAGTTCTTC.